This is a list of T cell receptor beta chains from one sample in a study of CD8+ T cells in alopecia areata. Sequencing was performed with immunoSEQ multiplex PCR; in TCRdb, only in-frame clones are kept and a portion is missing. The sample consists of around 160,000 clones, over 80% of them appearing once. Sequencing was performed on CD8+ T cells sorted from blood, taken at week 0. The receptors shown here come from a human donor with alopecia areata. CDR3s include the opening cysteine and the closing phenylalanine or tryptophan. A D gene is named only where the DNA matches it firmly. Expanded clones are given a class, and other clones once, few, many or no size at all.

DNA,CDR3,J,D,size,V
TGTGCCAGCCTCTCGGGGAATGAGCAGTTCTTC,CASLSGNEQFF,TRBJ2-1,-,-,TRBV27
TGTGCCAGCAGCGCCTGGGAGGATAGCACAGATACGCAGTATTTT,CASSAWEDSTDTQYF,TRBJ2-3,-,-,TRBV13
TGTGCCAGCAGCCGACCGGGACAGGGGGTTCGGTACTTC,CASSRPGQGVRYF,TRBJ2-7,TRBD1,once,TRBV11-1
TGTGCCAGCATCGACGGACTAGCGGCGAACACCGGGGAGCTGTTTTTT,CASIDGLAANTGELFF,TRBJ2-2,TRBD2,-,TRBV7-9
TGTGCCAGCAGTCGGAAAGCACATCAGCCCCAGCATTTT,CASSRKAHQPQHF,TRBJ1-5,-,once,TRBV27
TGTGCCAGCAGGACAGGACTAGCGGGATCATTTGGTACGCAGTATTTT,CASRTGLAGSFGTQYF,TRBJ2-3,TRBD2,-,TRBV7-9
TGTGCCAGCACCACGCCGGAGAGTTCTAACTATGGCTACACCTTC,CASTTPESSNYGYTF,TRBJ1-2,-,-,TRBV7-9
TGCGCCAGCAGTCAAGTCTTGGCGGGGGATAACACTGAAGCTTTCTTT,CASSQVLAGDNTEAFF,TRBJ1-1,-,-,TRBV23-1
TGTGCCTGGAGTGGCCAGGAGGGAGATGGCTACACCTTC,CAWSGQEGDGYTF,TRBJ1-2,-,-,TRBV30
TGCAGCGTTGAGGCAGGGGCGAACACCGGGGAGCTGTTTTTT,CSVEAGANTGELFF,TRBJ2-2,-,-,TRBV29-1
TGTGCCAGCAGCCTCCACAGTTCGGGGACGGCCGGGGAGCTGTTTTTT,CASSLHSSGTAGELFF,TRBJ2-2,-,-,TRBV7-9
TGCGCCAGCAGCAAAGACTTTAGCTCCTACGAGCAGTACTTC,CASSKDFSSYEQYF,TRBJ2-7,-,-,TRBV10-1
TGCGCCAGCAGCTTGGAGTACAGCTACGAGCAGTACTTC,CASSLEYSYEQYF,TRBJ2-7,-,-,TRBV5-1
TGTGCCAGCAGTTACAGTTTCCGACAGGGTGAGACCCAGTACTTC,CASSYSFRQGETQYF,TRBJ2-5,TRBD1,-,TRBV6-5
TGCGCCAGCAGTGAGTGGCACTCTCCGAACACTGAAGCTTTCTTT,CASSEWHSPNTEAFF,TRBJ1-1,-,-,TRBV10-1
TGTGCCAGCAGTAAGACTAACTACAATGAGCAGTTCTTC,CASSKTNYNEQFF,TRBJ2-1,-,-,TRBV25-1
TGTGCCAGCAGTGGACAGGGAATGGGTGAAAAACTGTTTTTT,CASSGQGMGEKLFF,TRBJ1-4,TRBD1,-,TRBV2
TGTGCCAGCAGCTTTTTGGGGACCGAAGATACGCAGTATTTT,CASSFLGTEDTQYF,TRBJ2-3,-,-,TRBV7-2
TGCAGCCCAGGGACTAGCAACTACGAGCAGTACTTC,CSPGTSNYEQYF,TRBJ2-7,TRBD2,-,TRBV29-1
TGTGCCAGCAGCTTAGCGGCGGTCCGGACCAACACCGGGGAGCTGTTTTTT,CASSLAAVRTNTGELFF,TRBJ2-2,-,-,TRBV11-3
TGTGCCATCACTAACGGCGAAAGGGCGGGAGCGCCGCGGATACTAGCCAAAAACATTCAGTACTTC,CAITNGERAGAPRILAKNIQYF,TRBJ2-4,TRBD2,-,TRBV10-3
TGTGCCAGCATGCGGGGGAACGAGCAGTACTTC,CASMRGNEQYF,TRBJ2-7,TRBD2,-,TRBV27
TGTGCCAGCAGTGAATGGGGGCAGAATGAGCAGTTCTTC,CASSEWGQNEQFF,TRBJ2-1,-,-,TRBV25-1
TGTGCCAGCAGCCCGAACGGGGAGCTGTTTTTT,CASSPNGELFF,TRBJ2-2,-,-,TRBV5-4
TGTGCTAGTGGTTTGGTCCTCCCCCCGGGGCAGGGGAACACTGAAGCTTTCTTT,CASGLVLPPGQGNTEAFF,TRBJ1-1,-,-,TRBV12-5
TGCAGCGTTGTAGGAGCAGGCTACGAGCAGTACTTC,CSVVGAGYEQYF,TRBJ2-7,-,-,TRBV29-1
TGTGCCAGCAGCCCGGGACTAGCGGGAGCCTACAATGAGCAGTTCTTC,CASSPGLAGAYNEQFF,TRBJ2-1,TRBD2,-,TRBV7-2
TGTGCCTGGAGTGTACTGGGACCATACGGGTACGAGCAGTACTTC,CAWSVLGPYGYEQYF,TRBJ2-7,-,-,TRBV30
TGTGCCAGCAGCGCGGATAGCGGGGGGAATTCCTACAATGAGCAGTTCTTC,CASSADSGGNSYNEQFF,TRBJ2-1,TRBD2,-,TRBV5-6
TGCAGCGTTGCTCCCGGGCCTATCTACAATGAGCAGTTCTTC,CSVAPGPIYNEQFF,TRBJ2-1,-,-,TRBV29-1
TGTGCCACCAGCAGAGGGACAGGGGGCTACGAGCAGTACTTC,CATSRGTGGYEQYF,TRBJ2-7,TRBD1,-,TRBV15
TGTGCCAGCAGCTCGGGACTAGCGGGAGACATTCAGTACTTC,CASSSGLAGDIQYF,TRBJ2-4,TRBD2,-,TRBV6-5
TGTGCCAGCAGCTCCTCCGGGGGGGGCAATCAGCCCCAGCATTTT,CASSSSGGGNQPQHF,TRBJ1-5,-,few,TRBV7-9
TGTGCCAGCAGCTTAGCGCTTCTGGGTTCCGGGGAGCTGTTTTTT,CASSLALLGSGELFF,TRBJ2-2,-,-,TRBV7-9
TGTGCCAGCAGTGAAGGTGATAGCGGGGGCCTCTACAATGAGCAGTTCTTC,CASSEGDSGGLYNEQFF,TRBJ2-1,TRBD2,-,TRBV25-1
TGTGCCAGCAGCTCAGTAGCGGGGGGAATATACAATGAGCAGTTCTTC,CASSSVAGGIYNEQFF,TRBJ2-1,TRBD2,-,TRBV5-4
TGTGCCAGCAGCTCGAAGAGAGGAGATACGCAGTATTTT,CASSSKRGDTQYF,TRBJ2-3,-,-,TRBV7-3
TGCGCCAGCAGCCAAGGGGCAGGGGTAAACACTGAAGCTTTCTTT,CASSQGAGVNTEAFF,TRBJ1-1,-,-,TRBV4-1
TGTGCTAGTGCCGGGGATGACGAAAAACTGTTTTTT,CASAGDDEKLFF,TRBJ1-4,-,-,TRBV12-5
TGCAGCGTCTATGGGGGACTAGGCACAGATACGCAGTATTTT,CSVYGGLGTDTQYF,TRBJ2-3,TRBD2,-,TRBV29-1
TGTGCCAGCAGTGTAGGGGGTAGCACAGATACGCAGTATTTT,CASSVGGSTDTQYF,TRBJ2-3,-,once,TRBV6-1
TGTGCCACCAGCGGCCCGGAAAGCGGGGTCTCCTACGAGCAGTACTTC,CATSGPESGVSYEQYF,TRBJ2-7,TRBD2,-,TRBV15